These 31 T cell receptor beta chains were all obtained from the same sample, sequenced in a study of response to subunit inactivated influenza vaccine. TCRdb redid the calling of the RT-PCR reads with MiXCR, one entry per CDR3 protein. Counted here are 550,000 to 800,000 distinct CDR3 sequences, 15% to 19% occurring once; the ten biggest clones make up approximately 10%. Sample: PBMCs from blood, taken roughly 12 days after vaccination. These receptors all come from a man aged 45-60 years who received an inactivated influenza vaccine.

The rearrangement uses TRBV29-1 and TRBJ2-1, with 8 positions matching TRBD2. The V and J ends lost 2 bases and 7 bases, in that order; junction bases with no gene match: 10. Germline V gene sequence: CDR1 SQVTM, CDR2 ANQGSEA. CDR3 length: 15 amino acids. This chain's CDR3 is CSVEREGGWENEQFF. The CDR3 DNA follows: TGCAGCGTTGAACGGGAGGGAGGTTGGGAGAATGAGCAGTTCTTC.

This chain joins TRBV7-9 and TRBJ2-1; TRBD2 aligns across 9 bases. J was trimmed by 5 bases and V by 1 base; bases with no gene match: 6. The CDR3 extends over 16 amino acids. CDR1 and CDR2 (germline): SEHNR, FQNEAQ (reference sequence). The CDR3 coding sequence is TGTGCCAGCAGCTTAGAAGCGGGAGGCTTTGACAATGAGCAGTTCTTC. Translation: CASSLEAGGFDNEQFF.

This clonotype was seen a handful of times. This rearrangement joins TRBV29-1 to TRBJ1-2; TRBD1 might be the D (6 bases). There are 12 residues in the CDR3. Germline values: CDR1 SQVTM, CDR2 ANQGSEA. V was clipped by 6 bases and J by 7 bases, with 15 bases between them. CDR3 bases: TGCAGCGTCGCTAATACAGGGACTGGCTACACCTTC. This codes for CSVANTGTGYTF.

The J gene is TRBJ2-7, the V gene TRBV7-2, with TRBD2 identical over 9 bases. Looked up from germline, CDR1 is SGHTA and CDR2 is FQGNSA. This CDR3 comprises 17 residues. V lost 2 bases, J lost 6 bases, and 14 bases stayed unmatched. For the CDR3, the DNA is TGTGCCAGCAGCTTACTAGCGGGGACGTCTCAAGTTCCCGAGCAGTACTTC. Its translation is CASSLLAGTSQVPEQYF.

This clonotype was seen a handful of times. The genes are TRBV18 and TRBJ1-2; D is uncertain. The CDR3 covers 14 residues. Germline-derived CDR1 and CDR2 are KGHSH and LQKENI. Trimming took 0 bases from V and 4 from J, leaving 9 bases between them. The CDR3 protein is CASSPPQTSYGYTF. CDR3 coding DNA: TGTGCCAGCTCACCACCGCAAACCAGCTATGGCTACACCTTC.

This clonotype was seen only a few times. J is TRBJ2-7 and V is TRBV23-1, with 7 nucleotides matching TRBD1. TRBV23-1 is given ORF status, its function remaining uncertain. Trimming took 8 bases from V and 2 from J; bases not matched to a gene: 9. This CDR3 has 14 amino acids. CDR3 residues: CASVLSGQTYEQYF. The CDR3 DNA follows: TGCGCCAGCGTGCTTTCGGGACAGACCTACGAGCAGTACTTC.

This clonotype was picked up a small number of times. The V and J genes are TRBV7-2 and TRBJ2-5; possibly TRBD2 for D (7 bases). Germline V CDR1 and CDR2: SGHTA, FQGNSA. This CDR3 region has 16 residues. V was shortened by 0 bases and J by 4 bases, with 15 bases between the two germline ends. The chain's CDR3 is CASSLAELGGRETQYF. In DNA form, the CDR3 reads TGTGCCAGCAGCTTAGCGGAGTTGGGGGGGCGAGAGACCCAGTACTTC.

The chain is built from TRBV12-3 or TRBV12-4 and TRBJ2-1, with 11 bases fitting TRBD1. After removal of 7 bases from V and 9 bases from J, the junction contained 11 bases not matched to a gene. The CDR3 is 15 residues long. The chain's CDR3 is CASTEDRGLRSEQFF. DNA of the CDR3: TGTGCCAGCACTGAGGACAGGGGGCTTCGTAGTGAGCAGTTCTTC.

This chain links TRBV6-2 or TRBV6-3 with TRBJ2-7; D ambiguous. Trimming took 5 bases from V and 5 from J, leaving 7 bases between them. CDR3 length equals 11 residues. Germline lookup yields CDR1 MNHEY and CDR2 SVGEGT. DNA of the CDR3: TGTGCCAGCAGTCCTTGGGACGAGCAGTACTTC. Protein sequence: CASSPWDEQYF.

The CDR3 DNA reads TGCAGCGTTGATGGGGGGTCTAACTATGGCTACACCTTC. This encodes CSVDGGSNYGYTF. The V and J genes are TRBV29-1 and TRBJ1-2, with D tentatively TRBD1 (5 bases). Trimming cost V 3 bases and J 0 bases, with 8 bases left between them. Germline loops: CDR1 SQVTM, CDR2 ANQGSEA. The CDR3 contains 13 residues.

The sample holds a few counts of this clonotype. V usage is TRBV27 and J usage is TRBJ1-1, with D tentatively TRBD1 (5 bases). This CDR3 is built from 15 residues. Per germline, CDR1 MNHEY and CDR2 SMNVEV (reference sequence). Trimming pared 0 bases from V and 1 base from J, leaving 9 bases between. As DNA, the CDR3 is TGTGCCAGCAGTTTATCCCCTCAGGGGAACACTGAAGCTTTCTTT. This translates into CASSLSPQGNTEAFF.

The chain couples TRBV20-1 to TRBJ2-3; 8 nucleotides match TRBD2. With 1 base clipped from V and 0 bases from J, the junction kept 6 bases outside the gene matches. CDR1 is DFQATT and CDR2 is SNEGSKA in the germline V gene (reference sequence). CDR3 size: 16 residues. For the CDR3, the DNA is TGCAGTGCTAGAGCTCCTAGCGGGCCTAGCACAGATACGCAGTATTTT. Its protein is CSARAPSGPSTDTQYF.

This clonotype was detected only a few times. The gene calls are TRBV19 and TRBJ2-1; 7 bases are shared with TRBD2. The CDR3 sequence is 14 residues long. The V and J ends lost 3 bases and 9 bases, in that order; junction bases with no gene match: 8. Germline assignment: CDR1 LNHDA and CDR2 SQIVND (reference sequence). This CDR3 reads CASSIQTSRREQFF. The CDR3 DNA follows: TGTGCCAGTAGTATCCAGACTAGCCGGCGTGAGCAGTTCTTC. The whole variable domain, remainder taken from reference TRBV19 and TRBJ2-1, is DGGITQSPKYLFRKEGQNVTLSCEQNLNHDAMYWYRQDPGQGLRLIYYSQIVNDFQKGDIAEGYSVSREKKESFPLTVTSAQKNPTAFYLCASSIQTSRREQFFGPGTRLTVL.

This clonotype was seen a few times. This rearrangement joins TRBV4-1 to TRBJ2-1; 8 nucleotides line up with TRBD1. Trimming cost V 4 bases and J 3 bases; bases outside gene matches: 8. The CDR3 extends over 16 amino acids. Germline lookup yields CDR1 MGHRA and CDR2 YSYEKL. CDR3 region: CASSLARGQGYNEQFF. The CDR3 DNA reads TGCGCCAGCAGCCTAGCCAGAGGACAGGGCTACAATGAGCAGTTCTTC.

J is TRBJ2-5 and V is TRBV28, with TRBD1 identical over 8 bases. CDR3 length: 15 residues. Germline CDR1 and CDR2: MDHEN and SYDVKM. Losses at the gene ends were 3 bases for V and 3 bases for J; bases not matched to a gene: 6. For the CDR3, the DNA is TGTGCCAGCAGTTTCAGGACAGGGCCCAAAGAGACCCAGTACTTC. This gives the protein CASSFRTGPKETQYF.

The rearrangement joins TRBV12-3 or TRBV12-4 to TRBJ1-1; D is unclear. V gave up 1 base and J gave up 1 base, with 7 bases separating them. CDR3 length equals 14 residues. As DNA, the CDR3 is TGTGCCAGCAGTTTAGTAACGACGAACACTGAAGCTTTCTTT. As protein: CASSLVTTNTEAFF.

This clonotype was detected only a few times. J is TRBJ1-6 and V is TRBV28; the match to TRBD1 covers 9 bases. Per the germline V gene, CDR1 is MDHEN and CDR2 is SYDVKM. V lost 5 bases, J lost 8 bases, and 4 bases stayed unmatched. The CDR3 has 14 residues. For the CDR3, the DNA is TGTGCCAGCAGTGGACAGGGGCGGTATTCACCCCTCCACTTT. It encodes CASSGQGRYSPLHF.

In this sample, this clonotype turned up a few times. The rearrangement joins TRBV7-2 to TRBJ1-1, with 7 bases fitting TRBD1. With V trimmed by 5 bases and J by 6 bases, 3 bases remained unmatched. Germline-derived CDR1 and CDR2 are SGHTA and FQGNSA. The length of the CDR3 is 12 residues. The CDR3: CASSLTGSEAFF. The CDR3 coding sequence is TGTGCCAGCAGCCTGACAGGGTCTGAAGCTTTCTTT.

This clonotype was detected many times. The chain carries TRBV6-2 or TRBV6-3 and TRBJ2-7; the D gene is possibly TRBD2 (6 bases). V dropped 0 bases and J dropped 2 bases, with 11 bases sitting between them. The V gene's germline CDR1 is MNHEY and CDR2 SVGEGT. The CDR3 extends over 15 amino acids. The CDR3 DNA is TGTGCCAGCAGTTACTCGTTGGAGGGCGCCTACGAGCAGTACTTC. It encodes CASSYSLEGAYEQYF.

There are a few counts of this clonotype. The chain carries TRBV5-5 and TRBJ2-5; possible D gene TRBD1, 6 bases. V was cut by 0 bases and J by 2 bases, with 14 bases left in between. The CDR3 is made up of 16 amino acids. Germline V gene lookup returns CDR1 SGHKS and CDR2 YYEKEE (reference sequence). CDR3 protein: CASSLASTTGQETQYF. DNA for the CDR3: TGTGCCAGCAGCTTGGCCAGTACAACAGGGCAAGAGACCCAGTACTTC.

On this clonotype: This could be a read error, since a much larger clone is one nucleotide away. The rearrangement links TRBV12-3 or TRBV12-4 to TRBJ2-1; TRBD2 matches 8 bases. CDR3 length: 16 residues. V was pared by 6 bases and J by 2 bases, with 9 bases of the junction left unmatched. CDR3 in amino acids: CASRPKLADTYNEQFF. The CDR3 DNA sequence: TGTGCCAGCAGACCAAAACTAGCGGATACCTACAATGAGCAGTTCTTC.

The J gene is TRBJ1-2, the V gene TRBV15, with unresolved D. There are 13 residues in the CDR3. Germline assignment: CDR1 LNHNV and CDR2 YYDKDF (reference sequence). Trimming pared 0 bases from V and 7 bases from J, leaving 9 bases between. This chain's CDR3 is CATSRDQTGGYTF. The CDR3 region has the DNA TGTGCCACCAGCAGAGACCAAACCGGTGGCTACACCTTC.

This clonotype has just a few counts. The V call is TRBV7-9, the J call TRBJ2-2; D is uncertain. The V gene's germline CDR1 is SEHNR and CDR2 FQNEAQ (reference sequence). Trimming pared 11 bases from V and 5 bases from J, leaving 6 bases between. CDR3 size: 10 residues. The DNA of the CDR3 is TGTGCCCTTGTAACCGGGGAGCTGTTTTTT. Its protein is CALVTGELFF.

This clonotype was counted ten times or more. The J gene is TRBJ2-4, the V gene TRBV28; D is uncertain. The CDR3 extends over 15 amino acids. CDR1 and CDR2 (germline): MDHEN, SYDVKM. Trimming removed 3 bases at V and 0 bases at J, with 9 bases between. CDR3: CASSFAPLAKNIQYF. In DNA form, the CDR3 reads TGTGCCAGCAGTTTTGCCCCCCTAGCCAAAAACATTCAGTACTTC.

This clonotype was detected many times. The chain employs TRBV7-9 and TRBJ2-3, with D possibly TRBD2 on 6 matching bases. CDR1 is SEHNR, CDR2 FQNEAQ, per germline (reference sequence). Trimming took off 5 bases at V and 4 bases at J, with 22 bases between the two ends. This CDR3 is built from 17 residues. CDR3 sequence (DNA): TGTGCCAGCAGCCCGGACCGTGCAATAGGGGAGGCAGATACGCAGTATTTT. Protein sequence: CASSPDRAIGEADTQYF.

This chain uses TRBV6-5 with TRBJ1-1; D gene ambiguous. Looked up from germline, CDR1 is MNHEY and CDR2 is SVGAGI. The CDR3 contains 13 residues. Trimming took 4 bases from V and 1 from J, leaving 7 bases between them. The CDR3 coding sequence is TGTGCCAGCAGTTCCGTACGGAACACTGAAGCTTTCTTT. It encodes CASSSVRNTEAFF.

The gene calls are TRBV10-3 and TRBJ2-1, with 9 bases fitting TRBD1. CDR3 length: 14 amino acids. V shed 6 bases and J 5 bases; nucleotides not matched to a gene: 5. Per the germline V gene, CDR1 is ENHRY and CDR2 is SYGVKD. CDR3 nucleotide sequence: TGTGCCATCAGCGGACAGGGGATACACAATGAGCAGTTCTTC. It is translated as CAISGQGIHNEQFF.

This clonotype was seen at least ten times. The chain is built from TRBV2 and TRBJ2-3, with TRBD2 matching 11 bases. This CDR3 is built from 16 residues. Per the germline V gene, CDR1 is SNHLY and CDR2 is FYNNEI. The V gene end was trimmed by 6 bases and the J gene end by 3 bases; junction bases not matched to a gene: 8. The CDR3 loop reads CASSPLGLAGTDTQYF. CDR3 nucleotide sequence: TGTGCCAGCAGCCCCCTAGGACTAGCGGGTACAGATACGCAGTATTTT.

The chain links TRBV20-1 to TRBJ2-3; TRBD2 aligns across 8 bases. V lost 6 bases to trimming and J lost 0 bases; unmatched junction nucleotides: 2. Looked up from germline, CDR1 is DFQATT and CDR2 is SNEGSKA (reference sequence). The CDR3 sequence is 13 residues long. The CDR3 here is CSAIAGSTDTQYF. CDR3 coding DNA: TGCAGTGCAATAGCGGGAAGCACAGATACGCAGTATTTT.

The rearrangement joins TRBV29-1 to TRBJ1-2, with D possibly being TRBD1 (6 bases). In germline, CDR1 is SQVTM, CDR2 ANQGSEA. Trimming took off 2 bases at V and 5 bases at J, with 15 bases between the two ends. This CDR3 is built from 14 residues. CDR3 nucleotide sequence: TGCAGCGTTGAATCCCCCGGGACACCTTATGGCTACACCTTC. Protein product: CSVESPGTPYGYTF.

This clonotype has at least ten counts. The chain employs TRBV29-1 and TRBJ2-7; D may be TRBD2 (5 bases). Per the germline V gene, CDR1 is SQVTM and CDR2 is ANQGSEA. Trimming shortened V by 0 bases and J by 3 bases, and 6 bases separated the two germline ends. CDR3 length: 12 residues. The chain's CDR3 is CSVEDEGYEQYF. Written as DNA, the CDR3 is TGCAGCGTTGAAGATGAGGGCTACGAGCAGTACTTC.